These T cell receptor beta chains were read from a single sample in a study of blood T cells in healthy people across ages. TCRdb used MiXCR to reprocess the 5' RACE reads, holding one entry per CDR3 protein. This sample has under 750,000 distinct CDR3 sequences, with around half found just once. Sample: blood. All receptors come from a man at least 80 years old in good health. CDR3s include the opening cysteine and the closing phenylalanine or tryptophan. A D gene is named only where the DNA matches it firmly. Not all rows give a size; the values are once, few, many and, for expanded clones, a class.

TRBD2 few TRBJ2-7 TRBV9 TGTGCCAGCAGCGTAGGGCTAGCGGGGGCGATTTACGAGCAGTACTTC CASSVGLAGAIYEQYF
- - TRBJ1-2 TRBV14 TGTGCCAGCAGTCCTGCGACGGGAACCTATGGCTACACCTTC CASSPATGTYGYTF
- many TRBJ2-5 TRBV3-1 TGTGCCAGCAGCCAAGAGACCCAGTACTTC CASSQETQYF
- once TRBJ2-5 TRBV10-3 TGTGCCATCAGTGAGTCGGATAGTGAGACCCAGTACTTC CAISESDSETQYF
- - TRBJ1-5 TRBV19 TGTGCCAGTAGTACCCGGGATACTCAGCCCCAGCATTTT CASSTRDTQPQHF
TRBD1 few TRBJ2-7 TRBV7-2 TGTGCCAGCAGCTTTGACAGGGGACGCGAGCAGTACTTC CASSFDRGREQYF
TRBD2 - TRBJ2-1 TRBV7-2 TGTGCCAGCAGCCGCGGGGGAGTAGGAGTGTTGATCGATGAGCAGTTCTTC CASSRGGVGVLIDEQFF
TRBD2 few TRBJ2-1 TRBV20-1 TGCAGTGCTAGTCGTGCGCTAGCGGGAGTCGGTGAGCAGTTCTTC CSASRALAGVGEQFF
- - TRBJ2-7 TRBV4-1 TGCGCCAGCAGCCAAGTGTCCGTAGCGGAGATACTCTACGAGCAGTACTTC CASSQVSVAEILYEQYF
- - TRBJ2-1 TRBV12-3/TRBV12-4 TGTGCCAGCAGTTTCGCGAGATATGTTCACGAGCAGTTCTTC CASSFARYVHEQFF
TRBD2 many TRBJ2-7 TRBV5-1 TGCGCCAGCAGCTTCGATAGCGGGGGTCTCTCCTACGAGCAGTACTTC CASSFDSGGLSYEQYF
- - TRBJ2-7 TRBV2 TGTGCCAGCAGTGCGGCGGCAGGGCGCGAGCAGTACTTC CASSAAAGREQYF
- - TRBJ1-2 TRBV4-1 TGCGCCAGCAGCCAAGAATTGCGGGAGCAGGCCTATGGCTACACCTTC CASSQELREQAYGYTF
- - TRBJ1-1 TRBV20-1 TGCAGTGCTAGCCTGACCGGGGCTGAAGCTTTCTTT CSASLTGAEAFF
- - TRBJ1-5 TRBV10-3 TGTGCCATCAGTGAGGCGCAGGCTCGTCAGCCCCAGCATTTT CAISEAQARQPQHF
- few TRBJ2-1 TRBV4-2 TGTGCCAGCAGCCAAGAGGGGTACAATGAGCAGTTCTTC CASSQEGYNEQFF
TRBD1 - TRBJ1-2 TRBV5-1 TGCGCCAGCAGCATCCCGACAGGGGTTGGCGGCTACACCTTC CASSIPTGVGGYTF
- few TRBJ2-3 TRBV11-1 TGTGCCAGCAGCTTATCGCTGCCAGATACGCAGTATTTT CASSLSLPDTQYF
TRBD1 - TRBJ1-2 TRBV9 TGTGCCAGCAGCGTAGGACAGGGGATTGGTTCCTATGGCTACACCTTC CASSVGQGIGSYGYTF
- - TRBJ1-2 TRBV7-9 TGTGCCAGCAGCTTAGATCAGTGGGCTAACTATGGCTACACCTTC CASSLDQWANYGYTF
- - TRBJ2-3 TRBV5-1 TGCGCCAGCAGCAGACGACAGGCCCCAGATACGCAGTATTTT CASSRRQAPDTQYF
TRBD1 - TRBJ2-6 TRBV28 TGTGCCATCCGGGGACAGATCTCTGGGGCCAACGTCCTGACTTTC CAIRGQISGANVLTF